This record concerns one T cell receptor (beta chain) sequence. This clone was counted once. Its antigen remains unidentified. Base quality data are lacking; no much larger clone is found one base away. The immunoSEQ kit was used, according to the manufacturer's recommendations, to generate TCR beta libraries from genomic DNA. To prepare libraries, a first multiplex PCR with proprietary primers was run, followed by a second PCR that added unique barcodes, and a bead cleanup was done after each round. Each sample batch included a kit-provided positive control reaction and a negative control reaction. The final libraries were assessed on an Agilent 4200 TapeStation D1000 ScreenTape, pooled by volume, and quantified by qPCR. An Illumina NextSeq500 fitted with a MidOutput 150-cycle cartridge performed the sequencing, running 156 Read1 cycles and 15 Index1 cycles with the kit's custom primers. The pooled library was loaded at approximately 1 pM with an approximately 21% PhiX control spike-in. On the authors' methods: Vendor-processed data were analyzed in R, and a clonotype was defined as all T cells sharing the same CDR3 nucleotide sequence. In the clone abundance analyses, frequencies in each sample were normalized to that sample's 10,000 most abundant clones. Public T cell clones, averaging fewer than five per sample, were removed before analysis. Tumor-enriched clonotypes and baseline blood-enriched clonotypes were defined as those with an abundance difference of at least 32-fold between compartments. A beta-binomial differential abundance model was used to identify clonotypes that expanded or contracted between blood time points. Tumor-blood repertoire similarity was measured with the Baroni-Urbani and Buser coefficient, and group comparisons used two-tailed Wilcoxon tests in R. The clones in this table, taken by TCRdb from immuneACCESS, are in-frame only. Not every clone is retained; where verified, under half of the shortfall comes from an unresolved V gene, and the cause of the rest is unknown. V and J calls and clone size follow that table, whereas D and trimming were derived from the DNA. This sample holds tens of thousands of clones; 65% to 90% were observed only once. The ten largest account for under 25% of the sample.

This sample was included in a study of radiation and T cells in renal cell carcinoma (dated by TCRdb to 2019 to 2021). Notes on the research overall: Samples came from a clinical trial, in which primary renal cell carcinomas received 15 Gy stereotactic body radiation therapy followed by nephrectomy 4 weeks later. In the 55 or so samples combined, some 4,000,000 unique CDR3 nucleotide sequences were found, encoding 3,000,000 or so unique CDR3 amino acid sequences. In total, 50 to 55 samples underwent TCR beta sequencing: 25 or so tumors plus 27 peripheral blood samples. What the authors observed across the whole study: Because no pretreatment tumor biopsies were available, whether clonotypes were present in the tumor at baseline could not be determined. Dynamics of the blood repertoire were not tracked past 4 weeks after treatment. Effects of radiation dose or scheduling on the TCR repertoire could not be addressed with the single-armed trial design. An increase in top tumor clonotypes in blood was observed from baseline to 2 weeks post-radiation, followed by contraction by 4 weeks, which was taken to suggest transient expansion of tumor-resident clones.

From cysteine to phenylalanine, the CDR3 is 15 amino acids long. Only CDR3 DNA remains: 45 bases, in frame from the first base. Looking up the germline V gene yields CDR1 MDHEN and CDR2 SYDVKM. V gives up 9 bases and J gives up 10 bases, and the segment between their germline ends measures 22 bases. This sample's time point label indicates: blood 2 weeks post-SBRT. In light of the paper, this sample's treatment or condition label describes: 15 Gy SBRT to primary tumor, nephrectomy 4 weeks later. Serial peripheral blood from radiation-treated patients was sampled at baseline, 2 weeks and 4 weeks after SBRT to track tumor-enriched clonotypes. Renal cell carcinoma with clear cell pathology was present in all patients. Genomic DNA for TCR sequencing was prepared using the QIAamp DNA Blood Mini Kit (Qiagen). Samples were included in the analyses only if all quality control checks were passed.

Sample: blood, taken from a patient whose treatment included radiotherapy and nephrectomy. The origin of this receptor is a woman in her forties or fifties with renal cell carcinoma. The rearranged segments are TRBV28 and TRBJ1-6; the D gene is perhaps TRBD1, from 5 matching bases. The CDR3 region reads CARTLSGKRRSPLHF. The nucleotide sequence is TGTGCCAGGACACTCTCAGGGAAACGGAGATCACCCCTCCACTTT.